The rows below give T cell receptor beta chains drawn from one sample of a study of identical twins. From the 5' RACE reads, TCRdb called clonotypes with MiXCR, one entry per CDR3 protein. The table records some 320,000 distinct CDR3 sequences, 9% to 15% of them present only once. The same specimen was also included in a second study, on yellow fever vaccine responses in identical twins.

Sequencing used CD8+ T cells sorted from blood. The receptors originated from a woman younger than 30 in good health. CDR3s include the opening cysteine and the closing phenylalanine or tryptophan. Each record gives: CDR3 protein, CDR3 DNA, CDR3 length, J gene, V gene, clone size, D gene. A D gene is named only where the DNA matches it firmly. Where a row states a size, it is once, few, many or the class of an expanded clone; other rows omit it.

CSVEGYPRGSYNEQFF,TGCAGCGTTGAAGGATACCCAAGGGGTTCCTACAATGAGCAGTTCTTC,16,TRBJ2-1,TRBV29-1,many,.
CATDGRTEAFF,TGTGCCACGGACGGTCGCACTGAAGCTTTCTTT,11,TRBJ1-1,TRBV2,few,.
CASSTGTTNTGELFF,TGCGCCAGCAGCACCGGGACAACGAACACCGGGGAGCTGTTTTTT,15,TRBJ2-2,TRBV2,many,.
CASSETSFEQFF,TGCGCCAGCAGCGAAACTAGTTTTGAGCAGTTCTTC,12,TRBJ2-1,TRBV4-1,few,.
CASSVGVANTEAFF,TGTGCCAGCAGCGTAGGGGTTGCCAACACTGAAGCTTTCTTT,14,TRBJ1-1,TRBV9,few,.
CASSLAVGTRPYNEQFF,TGCGCCAGCAGCTTGGCCGTAGGGACTAGACCCTACAATGAGCAGTTCTTC,17,TRBJ2-1,TRBV5-1,few,TRBD2
CASSLEAGGQNEQFF,TGTGCCAGCAGCTTAGAGGCGGGAGGGCAGAATGAGCAGTTCTTC,15,TRBJ2-1,TRBV7-6,few,TRBD2
CSVEDTGSSYEQYF,TGCAGCGTTGAAGATACCGGGAGCTCCTACGAGCAGTACTTC,14,TRBJ2-7,TRBV29-1,few,.
CASSLASFPGTSFDEQFF,TGCGCCAGCAGCTTGGCCTCTTTCCCAGGGACCAGCTTCGATGAGCAGTTCTTC,18,TRBJ2-1,TRBV5-1,.,.
CASSSLGWETQYF,TGTGCCAGCAGTTCCTTGGGGTGGGAGACCCAGTACTTC,13,TRBJ2-5,TRBV6-9,.,.
CASSLAPGVLDTGELFF,TGTGCCAGCAGTTTGGCCCCGGGGGTCCTGGACACCGGGGAGCTGTTTTTT,17,TRBJ2-2,TRBV12-3/TRBV12-4,few,.
CASSEFNTGELFF,TGTGCCAGCAGTGAATTTAACACCGGGGAGCTGTTTTTT,13,TRBJ2-2,TRBV6-1,.,.
CASSDADRVNEQFF,TGTGCCAGCAGTGATGCAGACAGGGTTAATGAGCAGTTCTTC,14,TRBJ2-1,TRBV2,.,TRBD1
CASSFWIEPYNEQFF,TGTGCCAGCAGCTTCTGGATAGAACCCTACAATGAGCAGTTCTTC,15,TRBJ2-1,TRBV7-8,few,.
CATSDLAGREADTQYF,TGTGCCACCAGTGACCTAGCGGGCAGAGAAGCGGATACGCAGTATTTT,16,TRBJ2-3,TRBV24-1,few,TRBD2
CASSPGLVNTGELFF,TGTGCCAGCAGCCCCGGCCTAGTGAACACCGGGGAGCTGTTTTTT,15,TRBJ2-2,TRBV7-6,.,.